This T cell receptor beta chain was sequenced for a study of cytomegalovirus exposure and HLA in healthy donors. Study-wide points: The CMV antigen specificity of a few CMV-associated chains was confirmed through in vitro analysis. Further analysis was carried out later, and it showed several of the most significant clusters appearing linked to common viral pathogens.

Primers for the PCR totalled 60 Vbeta and 13 Jbeta. Clones were sequenced by immunoSEQ multiplex PCR, and TCRdb holds only the in-frame ones, with some missing. The table has approximately 140,000 clones, approximately 84% seen once. As for this clone: What it binds is unknown.

Germline CDR1 is SGHAT and CDR2 is FQDESV (reference sequence). This CDR3 has 12 amino acids. V was shortened by 4 bases and J by 2 bases, with 6 bases between the two germline ends. The sample consisted of PBMCs. This TCR derives from a middle-aged woman in good health and CMV-seronegative. V is TRBV11-1 and J is TRBJ2-7; D unclear. CDR3 amino acids: CASSSAAYEQYF. DNA of the CDR3: TGTGCCAGCAGCTCTGCGGCCTACGAGCAGTACTTC.